The entry below gives a single T cell receptor (beta chain) sequence along with its context. Participants, about 18 to 90 years old, spanned more than 20 US areas. The study assigned cohorts using participant-reported clinical history. Donors in Cohort 3 who had recovered were those with two negative PCRs, healthcare professional clearance, or resolution of their symptoms. The table came from immunoSEQ multiplex PCR; TCRdb's copy has only in-frame clones and leaves some out. The sample yields about 160,000 clones, approximately 80% seen once. This record comes from a study of blood T cell repertoires in COVID-19. Germline-derived CDR1 and CDR2 are SGHKS and YYEKEE (reference sequence). Germline trimming cut 0 bases from V and 0 bases from J; bases unmatched to any gene: 4. CDR3 length: 16 residues.

The chain employs TRBV5-5 and TRBJ2-3, with 7 nucleotides matching TRBD2. The sequence was collected from a woman in her forties or fifties who had recovered from COVID-19. Material: PBMCs or T cells enriched from blood (not recorded which). CDR3 amino acids: CASSLGNSGSTDTQYF. DNA of the CDR3: TGTGCCAGCAGCTTGGGAAATAGCGGGAGCACAGATACGCAGTATTTT.